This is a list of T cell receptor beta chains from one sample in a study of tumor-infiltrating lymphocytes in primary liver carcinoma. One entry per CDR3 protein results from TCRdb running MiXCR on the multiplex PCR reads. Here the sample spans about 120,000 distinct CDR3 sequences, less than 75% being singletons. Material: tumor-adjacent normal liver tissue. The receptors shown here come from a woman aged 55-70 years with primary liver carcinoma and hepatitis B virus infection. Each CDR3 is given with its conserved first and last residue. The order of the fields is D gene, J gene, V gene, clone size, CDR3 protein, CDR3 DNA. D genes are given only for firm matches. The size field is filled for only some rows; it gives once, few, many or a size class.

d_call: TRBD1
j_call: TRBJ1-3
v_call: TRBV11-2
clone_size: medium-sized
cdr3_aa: CASSSDRASGNTIYF
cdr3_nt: TGTGCCAGCAGCTCTGACAGGGCCTCTGGAAACACCATATATTTT

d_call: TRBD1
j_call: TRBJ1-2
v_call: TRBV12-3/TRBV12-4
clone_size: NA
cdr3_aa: CASRDRFTNCGYTF
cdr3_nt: TGTGCCAGCAGGGACAGGTTTACTAATTGTGGCTACACCTTC

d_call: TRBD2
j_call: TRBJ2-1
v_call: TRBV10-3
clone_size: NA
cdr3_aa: CIIRPSGRAVYNEQFF
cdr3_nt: TGTATCATCAGACCCAGTGGGAGGGCCGTCTACAATGAGCAGTTCTTC

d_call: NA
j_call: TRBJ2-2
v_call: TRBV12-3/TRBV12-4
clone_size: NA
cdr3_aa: CAGSFGRGGVTGELFF
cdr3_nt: TGTGCCGGCAGTTTCGGGCGGGGTGGTGTCACCGGGGAGCTGTTTTTT

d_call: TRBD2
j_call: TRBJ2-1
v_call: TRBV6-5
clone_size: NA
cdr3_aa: CASNPLGLAVHNEQLF
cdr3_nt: TGTGCCAGCAATCCGCTGGGACTAGCGGTCCACAATGAGCAGCTCTTC

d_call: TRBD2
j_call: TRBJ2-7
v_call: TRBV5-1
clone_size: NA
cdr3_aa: CASRQGTSGKNEQYF
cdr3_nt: TGCGCCAGCCGTCAAGGGACTAGCGGGAAGAACGAGCAGTACTTC

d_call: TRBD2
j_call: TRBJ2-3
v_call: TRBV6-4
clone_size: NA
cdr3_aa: CASGDVAGGSADTQYF
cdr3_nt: TGTGCCAGCGGTGACGTAGCGGGAGGGTCCGCAGATACACAGTATTTT

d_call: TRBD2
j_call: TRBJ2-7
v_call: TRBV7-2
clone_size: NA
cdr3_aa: CASSLLSGSQYF
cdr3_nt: TGTGCCAGCAGCCTACTAAGCGGGAGTCAGTACTTC

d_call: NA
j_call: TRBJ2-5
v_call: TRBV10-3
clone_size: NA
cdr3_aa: CAISDPEGEAGLETQHF
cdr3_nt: TGTGCCATCAGTGACCCCGAGGGGGAAGCTGGGTTAGAGACCCAGCACTTC

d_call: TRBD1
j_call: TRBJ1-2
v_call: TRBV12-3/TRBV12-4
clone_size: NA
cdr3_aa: CARSQGEPGGYTF
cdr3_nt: TGTGCCAGGTCACAGGGGGAACCTGGGGGCTACACCTTC

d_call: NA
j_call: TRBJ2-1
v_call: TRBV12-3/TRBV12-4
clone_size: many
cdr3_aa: CASSLAATSYEQFF
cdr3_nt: TGTGCCAGCAGTTTAGCCGCAACTAGTTACGAGCAGTTCTTC

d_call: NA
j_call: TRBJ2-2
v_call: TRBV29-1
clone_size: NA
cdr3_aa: CSINAGMGSGELFF
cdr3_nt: TGCAGCATTAACGCGGGAATGGGATCCGGTGAGCTGTTTTTT

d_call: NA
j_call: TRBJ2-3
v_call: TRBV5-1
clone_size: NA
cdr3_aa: CASSLVQDTTSTDTRYF
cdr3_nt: TGCGCCAGCAGCTTGGTCCAGGACACCACTAGCACAGATACGCGGTATTTT

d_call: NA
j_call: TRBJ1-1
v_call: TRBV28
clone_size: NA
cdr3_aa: CASIGPGGYTEAFF
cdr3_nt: TGTGCCAGCATCGGCCCCGGGGGGTACACTGAAGCTTTCTTT

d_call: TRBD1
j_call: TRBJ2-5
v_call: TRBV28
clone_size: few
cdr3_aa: CASRRLFDRGRLGETQYF
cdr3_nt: TGTGCCAGCAGGCGATTGTTTGACAGGGGGCGTTTAGGGGAGACCCAGTACTTC

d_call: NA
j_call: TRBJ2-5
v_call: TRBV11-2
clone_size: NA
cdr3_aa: CTSSPPTGGLQETRYF
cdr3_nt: TGTACCAGCAGCCCCCCCACCGGAGGCTTGCAGGAGACCCGGTACTTC

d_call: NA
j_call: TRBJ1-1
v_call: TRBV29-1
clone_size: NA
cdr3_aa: CSVRPGTMNTEAFF
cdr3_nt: TGCAGTGTTCGCCCCGGGACGATGAACACTGAAGCTTTCTTT

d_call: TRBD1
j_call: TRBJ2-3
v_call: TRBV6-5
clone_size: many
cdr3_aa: CASSSPDRGEGTDTQYF
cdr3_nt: TGTGCCAGCAGTTCCCCGGACAGGGGAGAAGGGACAGATACGCAGTATTTT

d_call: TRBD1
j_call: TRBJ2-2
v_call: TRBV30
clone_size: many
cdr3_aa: CAWRPQGQVKIVGELFF
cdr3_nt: TGTGCCTGGAGACCACAGGGACAGGTTAAAATCGTCGGGGAGCTGTTTTTT

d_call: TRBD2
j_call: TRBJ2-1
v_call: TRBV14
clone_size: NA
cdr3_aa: CASSHGGTSGPSYNEQFF
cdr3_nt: TGTGCCAGCAGCCACGGTGGGACTAGCGGACCCTCATACAATGAGCAGTTCTTC

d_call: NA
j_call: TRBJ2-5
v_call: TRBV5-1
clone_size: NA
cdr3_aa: CASSLQETQNF
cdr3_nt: TGCGCCAGCAGCCTACAAGAGACCCAGAACTTC